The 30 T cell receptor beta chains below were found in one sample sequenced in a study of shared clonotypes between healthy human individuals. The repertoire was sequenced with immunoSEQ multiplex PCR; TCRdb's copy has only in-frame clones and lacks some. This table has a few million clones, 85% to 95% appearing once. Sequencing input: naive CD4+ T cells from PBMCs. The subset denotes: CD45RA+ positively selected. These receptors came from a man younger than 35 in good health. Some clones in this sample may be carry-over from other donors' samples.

The CDR3 nucleotides are TGTGCCTGGGGACAGGTAGATACGCAGTATTTT. Its protein product is CAWGQVDTQYF. The J gene is TRBJ2-3, the V gene TRBV30; 7 positions agree with TRBD1. V trimming: 5 bases; J trimming: 5 bases; junction bases outside the gene matches: 1. The CDR3 has 11 amino acids. Germline-derived CDR1 and CDR2 are GTSNPN and SVGIG (reference sequence).

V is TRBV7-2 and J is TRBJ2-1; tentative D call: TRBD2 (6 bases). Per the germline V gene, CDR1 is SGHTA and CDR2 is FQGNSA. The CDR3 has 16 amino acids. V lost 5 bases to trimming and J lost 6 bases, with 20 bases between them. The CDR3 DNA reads TGTGCCAGCAGCCTTCAGGGACGGGGGTTTCGCAATGAGCAGTTCTTC. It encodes CASSLQGRGFRNEQFF.

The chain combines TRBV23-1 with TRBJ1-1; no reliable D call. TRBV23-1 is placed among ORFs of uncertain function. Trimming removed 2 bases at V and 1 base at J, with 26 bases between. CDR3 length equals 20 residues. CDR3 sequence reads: CASSQLLIMADTPENTEAFF. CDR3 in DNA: TGCGCCAGCAGTCAACTCCTCATCATGGCGGATACTCCGGAGAACACTGAAGCTTTCTTT.

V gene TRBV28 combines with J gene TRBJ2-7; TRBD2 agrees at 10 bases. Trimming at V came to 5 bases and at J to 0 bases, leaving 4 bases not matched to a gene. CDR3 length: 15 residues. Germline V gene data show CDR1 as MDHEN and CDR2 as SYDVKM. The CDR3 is CASSLAGAGSYEQYF. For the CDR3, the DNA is TGTGCCAGCAGTCTAGCGGGGGCGGGCTCCTACGAGCAGTACTTC.

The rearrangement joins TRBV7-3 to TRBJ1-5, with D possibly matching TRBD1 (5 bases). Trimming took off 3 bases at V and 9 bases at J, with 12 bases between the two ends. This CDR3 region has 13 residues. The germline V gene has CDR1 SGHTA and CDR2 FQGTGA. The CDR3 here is CASSLTAQGPQHF. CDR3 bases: TGTGCCAGCAGCTTGACGGCCCAGGGGCCCCAGCATTTT.

CDR3 amino acids: CASSLVVGTVSSGNTIYF. The DNA for the CDR3 is TGTGCCAGCAGCTTAGTGGTTGGGACAGTTTCCTCTGGAAACACCATATATTTT. The chain employs TRBV7-2 and TRBJ1-3, with 7 bases fitting TRBD1. V shed 1 base and J 0 bases; nucleotides not matched to a gene: 9. Germline CDR1 is SGHTA and CDR2 is FQGNSA. The length of the CDR3 is 18 residues.

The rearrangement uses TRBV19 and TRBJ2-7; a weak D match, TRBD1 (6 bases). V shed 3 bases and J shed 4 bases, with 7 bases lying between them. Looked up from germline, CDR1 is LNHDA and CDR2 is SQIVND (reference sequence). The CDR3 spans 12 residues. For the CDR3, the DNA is TGTGCCAGTAGTATCCAGGGGTACGAGCAGTACTTC. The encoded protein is CASSIQGYEQYF.

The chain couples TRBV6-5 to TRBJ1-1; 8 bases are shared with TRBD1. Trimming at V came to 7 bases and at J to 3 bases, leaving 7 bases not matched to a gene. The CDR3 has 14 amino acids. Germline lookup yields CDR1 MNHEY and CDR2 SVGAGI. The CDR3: CASNGQGWDTEAFF. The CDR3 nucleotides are TGTGCCAGCAACGGACAGGGTTGGGACACTGAAGCTTTCTTT.

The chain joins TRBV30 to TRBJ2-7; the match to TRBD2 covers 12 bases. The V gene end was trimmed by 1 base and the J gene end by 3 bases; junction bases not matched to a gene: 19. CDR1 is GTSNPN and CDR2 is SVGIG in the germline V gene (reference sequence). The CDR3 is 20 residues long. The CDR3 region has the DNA TGTGCCTGGAGTGCACGATTGTTGTTGCTAGCGGGAGGGAGAGACTACGAGCAGTACTTC. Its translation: CAWSARLLLLAGGRDYEQYF.

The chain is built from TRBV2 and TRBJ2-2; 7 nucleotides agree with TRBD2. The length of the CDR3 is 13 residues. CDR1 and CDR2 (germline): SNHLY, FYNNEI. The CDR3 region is CASGLVSTGELFF. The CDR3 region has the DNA TGTGCGAGCGGACTAGTTAGTACCGGGGAGCTGTTTTTT.

DNA for the CDR3: TGTGCCAGCAGTGACACCAGGGGAGGTGAGCAGTTCTTC. This encodes CASSDTRGGEQFF. The chain links TRBV6-1 to TRBJ2-1; D possibly uses TRBD1 or TRBD2 (6 bases each). V was pared by 3 bases and J by 9 bases, with 12 bases between. Germline loops: CDR1 MNHNS, CDR2 SASEGT. This CDR3 is 13 amino acids long.

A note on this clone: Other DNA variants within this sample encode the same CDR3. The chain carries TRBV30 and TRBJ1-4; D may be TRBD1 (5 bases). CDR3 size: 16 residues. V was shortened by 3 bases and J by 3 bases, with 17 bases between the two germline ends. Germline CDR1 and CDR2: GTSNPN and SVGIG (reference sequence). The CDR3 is CAWSRTGNSANEKLFF. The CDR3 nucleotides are TGTGCCTGGAGCCGAACAGGAAACTCCGCTAATGAAAAACTGTTTTTT.

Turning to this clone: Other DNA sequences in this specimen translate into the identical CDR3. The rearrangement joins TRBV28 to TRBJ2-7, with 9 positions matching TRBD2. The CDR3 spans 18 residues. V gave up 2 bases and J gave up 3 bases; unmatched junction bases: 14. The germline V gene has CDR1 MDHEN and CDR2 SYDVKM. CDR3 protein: CASSLPRGRLAGIYEQYF. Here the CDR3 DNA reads TGTGCCAGCAGTTTACCGAGGGGACGCCTAGCGGGGATCTACGAGCAGTACTTC.

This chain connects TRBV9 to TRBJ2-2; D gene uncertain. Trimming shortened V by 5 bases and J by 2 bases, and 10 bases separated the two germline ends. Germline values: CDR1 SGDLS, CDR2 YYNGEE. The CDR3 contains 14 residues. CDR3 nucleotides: TGTGCCAGCAGGGTATTGACTAACACCGGGGAGCTGTTTTTT. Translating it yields CASRVLTNTGELFF. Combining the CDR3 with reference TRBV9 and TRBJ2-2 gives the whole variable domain DSGVTQTPKHLITATGQRVTLRCSPRSGDLSVYWYQQSLDQGLQFLIQYYNGEERAKGNILERFSAQQFPDLHSELNLSSLELGDSALYFCASRVLTNTGELFFGEGSRLTVL.

As DNA, the CDR3 is TGTGCCAGCAGTACTTCAACCAATCAGCCCCAGCATTTT. This gives the protein CASSTSTNQPQHF. The gene calls are TRBV28 and TRBJ1-5; D is ambiguous. The germline V and J ends were trimmed by 5 bases and 3 bases, with 8 bases remaining between them. CDR1 and CDR2 from the germline V gene are MDHEN and SYDVKM. This CDR3 region has 13 residues. The full variable domain, its missing parts supplied by reference TRBV28 and TRBJ1-5, is DVKVTQSSRYLVKRTGEKVFLECVQDMDHENMFWYRQDPGLGLRLIYFSYDVKMKEKGDIPEGYSVSREKKERFSLILESASTNQTSMYLCASSTSTNQPQHFGDGTRLSIL.

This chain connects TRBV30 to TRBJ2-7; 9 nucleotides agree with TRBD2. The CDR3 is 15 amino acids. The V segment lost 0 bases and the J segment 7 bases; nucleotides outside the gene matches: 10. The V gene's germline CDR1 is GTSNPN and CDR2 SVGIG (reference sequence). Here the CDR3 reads CAWSVRVAGEREQYF. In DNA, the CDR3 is TGTGCCTGGAGTGTTCGGGTAGCGGGAGAGAGGGAGCAGTACTTC.

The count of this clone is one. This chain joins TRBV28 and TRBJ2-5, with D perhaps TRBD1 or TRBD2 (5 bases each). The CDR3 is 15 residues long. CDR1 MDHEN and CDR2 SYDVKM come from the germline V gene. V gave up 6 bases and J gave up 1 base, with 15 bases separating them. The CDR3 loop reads CASSSGTVGQETQYF. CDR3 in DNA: TGTGCCAGCAGCTCCGGGACGGTGGGCCAAGAGACCCAGTACTTC.

The CDR3: CASSPAPGRIQETQYF. The DNA for the CDR3 is TGTGCCAGCAGCCCCGCCCCTGGACGGATCCAAGAGACCCAGTACTTC. This chain links TRBV5-5 with TRBJ2-5; D is ambiguous. In germline, CDR1 is SGHKS, CDR2 YYEKEE (reference sequence). The CDR3 consists of 16 residues. The V end lost 4 bases, the J end lost 1 base, and 17 bases lay between the germline ends.

CDR3 in amino acids: CASSYRPGDSYEQYF. The CDR3 region has the DNA TGTGCCAGTAGTTATCGGCCAGGGGACTCCTACGAGCAGTACTTC. This chain connects TRBV19 to TRBJ2-7; D possibly corresponds to TRBD1 (6 bases). The CDR3 consists of 15 residues. With 5 bases removed from V and 0 bases from J, the gap between germline ends came to 14 bases. CDR1 and CDR2 (germline): LNHDA, SQIVND (reference sequence).

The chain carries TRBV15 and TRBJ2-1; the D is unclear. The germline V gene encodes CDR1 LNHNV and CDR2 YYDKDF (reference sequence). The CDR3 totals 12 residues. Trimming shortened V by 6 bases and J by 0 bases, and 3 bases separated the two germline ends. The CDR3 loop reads CATRSSYNEQFF. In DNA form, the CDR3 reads TGTGCCACCAGGAGCTCCTACAATGAGCAGTTCTTC.

CDR3 DNA sequence: TGTGCCAGCAGTTTACTAGATCAAGGGCGGGATTGGAGGTACGAGCAGTACTTC. It specifies CASSLLDQGRDWRYEQYF. The chain employs TRBV28 and TRBJ2-7; tentative D call: TRBD2 (6 bases). With 2 bases removed from V and 4 bases from J, the gap between germline ends came to 24 bases. Looked up from germline, CDR1 is MDHEN and CDR2 is SYDVKM. The CDR3 loop spans 18 amino acids.

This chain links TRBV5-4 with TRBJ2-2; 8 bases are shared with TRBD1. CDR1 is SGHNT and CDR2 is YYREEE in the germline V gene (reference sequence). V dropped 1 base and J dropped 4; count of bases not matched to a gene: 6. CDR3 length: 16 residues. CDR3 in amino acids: CASSLSRTGITGELFF. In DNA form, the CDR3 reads TGTGCCAGCAGCTTGAGTAGGACAGGGATCACCGGGGAGCTGTTTTTT.

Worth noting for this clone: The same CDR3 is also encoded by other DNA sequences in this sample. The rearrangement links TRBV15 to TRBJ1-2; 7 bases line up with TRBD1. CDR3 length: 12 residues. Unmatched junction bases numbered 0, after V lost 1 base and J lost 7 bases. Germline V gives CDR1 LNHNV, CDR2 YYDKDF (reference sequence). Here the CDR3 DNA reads TGTGCCACCAGCAGAGCAGGGGGTGGCTACACCTTC. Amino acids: CATSRAGGGYTF.

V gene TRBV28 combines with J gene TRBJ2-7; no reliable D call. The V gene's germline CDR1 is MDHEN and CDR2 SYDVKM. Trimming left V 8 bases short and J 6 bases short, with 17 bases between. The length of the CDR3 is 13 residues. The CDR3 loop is CASAIPAPSEQYF. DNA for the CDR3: TGTGCCAGCGCTATCCCTGCGCCGAGCGAGCAGTACTTC. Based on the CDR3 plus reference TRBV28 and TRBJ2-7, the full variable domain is DVKVTQSSRYLVKRTGEKVFLECVQDMDHENMFWYRQDPGLGLRLIYFSYDVKMKEKGDIPEGYSVSREKKERFSLILESASTNQTSMYLCASAIPAPSEQYFGPGTRLTVT.

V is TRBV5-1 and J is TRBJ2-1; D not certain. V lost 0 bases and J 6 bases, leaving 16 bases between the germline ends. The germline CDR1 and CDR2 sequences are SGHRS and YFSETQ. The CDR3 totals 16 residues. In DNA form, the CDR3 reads TGCGCCAGCAGCTTGGTGAGTGGGGATATGCTCAATGAGCAGTTCTTC. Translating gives CASSLVSGDMLNEQFF. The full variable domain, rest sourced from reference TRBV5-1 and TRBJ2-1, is KAGVTQTPRYLIKTRGQQVTLSCSPISGHRSVSWYQQTPGQGLQFLFEYFSETQRNKGNFPGRFSGRQFSNSRSEMNVSTLELGDSALYLCASSLVSGDMLNEQFFGPGTRLTVL.

Here the CDR3 reads CAISESPGQGNEQFF. CDR3 in DNA: TGTGCCATCAGTGAGTCACCGGGACAGGGAAATGAGCAGTTCTTC. The chain combines TRBV10-3 with TRBJ2-1; TRBD1 agrees at 9 bases. The V gene's germline CDR1 is ENHRY and CDR2 SYGVKD. The CDR3 spans 15 residues. Unmatched junction bases numbered 4, after V lost 0 bases and J lost 7 bases.

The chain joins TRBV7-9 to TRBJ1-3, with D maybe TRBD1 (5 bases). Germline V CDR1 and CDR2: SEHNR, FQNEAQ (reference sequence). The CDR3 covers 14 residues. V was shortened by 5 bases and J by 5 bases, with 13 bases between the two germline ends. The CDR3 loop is CASSPGTPRNTIYF. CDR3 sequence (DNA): TGTGCCAGCAGCCCAGGGACCCCGAGAAACACCATATATTTT.

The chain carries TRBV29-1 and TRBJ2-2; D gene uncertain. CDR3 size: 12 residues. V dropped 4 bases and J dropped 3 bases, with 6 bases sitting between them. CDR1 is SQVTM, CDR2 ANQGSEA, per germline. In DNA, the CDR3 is TGCAGCGTTGCTTGGTACACCGGGGAGCTGTTTTTT. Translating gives CSVAWYTGELFF.

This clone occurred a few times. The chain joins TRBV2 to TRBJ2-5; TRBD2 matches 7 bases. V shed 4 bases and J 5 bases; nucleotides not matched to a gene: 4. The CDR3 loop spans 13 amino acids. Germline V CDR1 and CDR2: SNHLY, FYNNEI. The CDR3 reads CASSVGLTETQYF. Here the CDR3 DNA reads TGTGCCAGCAGTGTGGGACTAACCGAGACCCAGTACTTC.

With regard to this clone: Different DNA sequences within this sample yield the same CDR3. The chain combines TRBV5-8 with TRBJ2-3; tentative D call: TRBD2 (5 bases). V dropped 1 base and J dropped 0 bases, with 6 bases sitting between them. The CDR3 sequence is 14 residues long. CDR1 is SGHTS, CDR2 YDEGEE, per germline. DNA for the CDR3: TGTGCCAGCAGCTTGAGCGGTAGCACAGATACGCAGTATTTT. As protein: CASSLSGSTDTQYF.